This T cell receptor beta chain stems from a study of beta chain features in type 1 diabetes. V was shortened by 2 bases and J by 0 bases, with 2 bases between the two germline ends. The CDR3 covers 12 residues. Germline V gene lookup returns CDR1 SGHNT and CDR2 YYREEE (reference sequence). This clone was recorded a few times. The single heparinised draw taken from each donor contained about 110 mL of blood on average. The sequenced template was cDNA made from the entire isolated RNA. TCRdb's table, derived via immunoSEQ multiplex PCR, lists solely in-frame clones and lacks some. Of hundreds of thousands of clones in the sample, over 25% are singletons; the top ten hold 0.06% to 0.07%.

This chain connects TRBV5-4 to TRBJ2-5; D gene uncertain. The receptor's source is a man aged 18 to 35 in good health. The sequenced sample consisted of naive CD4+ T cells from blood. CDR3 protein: CASSFYQETQYF. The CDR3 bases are TGTGCCAGCAGCTTTTACCAAGAGACCCAGTACTTC.